The following is a TCR beta chain sequence with its context. Expressed TCRB transcripts were sequenced after all isolated RNA was converted to cDNA. Here immunoSEQ multiplex PCR was the method, and the copy in TCRdb shows in-frame clones only, minus some. The data show roughly 140,000 clones, approximately 10% seen once. These data are taken from a study of beta chain features in type 1 diabetes. Germline-derived CDR1 and CDR2 are SGHNT and YYREEE (reference sequence). V lost 4 bases and J lost 7; bases outside the gene matches: 4. The CDR3 totals 13 residues. The receptor was isolated from a man between 18 and 29 years old in good health. The sample comprised central memory CD4+ T cells from blood. The genes are TRBV5-4 and TRBJ2-3, with 9 positions matching TRBD1. For the CDR3, the DNA is TGTGCCAGCAGCCGGGACAGGGCCTATACGCAGTATTTT. Residues: CASSRDRAYTQYF.